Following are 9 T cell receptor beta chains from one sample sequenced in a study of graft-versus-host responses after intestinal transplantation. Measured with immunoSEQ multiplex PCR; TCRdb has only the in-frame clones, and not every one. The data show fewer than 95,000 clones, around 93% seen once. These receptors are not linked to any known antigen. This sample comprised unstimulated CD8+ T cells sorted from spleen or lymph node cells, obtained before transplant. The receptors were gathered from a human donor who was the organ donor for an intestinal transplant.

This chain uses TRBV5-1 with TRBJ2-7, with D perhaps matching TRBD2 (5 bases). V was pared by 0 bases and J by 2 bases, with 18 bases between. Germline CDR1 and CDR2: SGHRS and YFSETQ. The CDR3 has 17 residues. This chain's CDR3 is CASSLGTGSPMTYEQYF. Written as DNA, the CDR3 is TGCGCCAGCAGCTTGGGGACGGGGAGCCCCATGACCTACGAGCAGTACTTC.

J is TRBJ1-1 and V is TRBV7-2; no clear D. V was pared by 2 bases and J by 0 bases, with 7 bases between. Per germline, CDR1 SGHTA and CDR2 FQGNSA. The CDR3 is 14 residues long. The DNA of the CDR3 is TGTGCCAGCAGCTTACGAGCCTTGAACACTGAAGCTTTCTTT. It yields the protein CASSLRALNTEAFF.

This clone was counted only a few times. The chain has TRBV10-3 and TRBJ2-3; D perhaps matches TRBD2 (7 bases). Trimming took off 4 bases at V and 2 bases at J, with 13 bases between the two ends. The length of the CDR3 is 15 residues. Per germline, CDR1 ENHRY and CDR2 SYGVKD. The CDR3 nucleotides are TGTGCCATCAGTGGAGGGCGGGGGCTCACAGATACGCAGTATTTT. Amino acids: CAISGGRGLTDTQYF.

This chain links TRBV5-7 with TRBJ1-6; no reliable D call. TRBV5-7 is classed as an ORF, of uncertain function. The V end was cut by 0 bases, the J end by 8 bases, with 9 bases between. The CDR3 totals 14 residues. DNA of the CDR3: TGTGCCAGCAGCTTGGTCTATCGGGATTCACCCCTCCACTTT. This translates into CASSLVYRDSPLHF.

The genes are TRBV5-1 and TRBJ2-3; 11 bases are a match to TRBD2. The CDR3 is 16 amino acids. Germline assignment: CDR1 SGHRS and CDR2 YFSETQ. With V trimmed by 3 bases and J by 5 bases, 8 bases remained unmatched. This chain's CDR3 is CASSYTGLAGGDTQYF. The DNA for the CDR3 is TGCGCCAGCAGCTATACCGGACTAGCGGGTGGAGATACGCAGTATTTT.

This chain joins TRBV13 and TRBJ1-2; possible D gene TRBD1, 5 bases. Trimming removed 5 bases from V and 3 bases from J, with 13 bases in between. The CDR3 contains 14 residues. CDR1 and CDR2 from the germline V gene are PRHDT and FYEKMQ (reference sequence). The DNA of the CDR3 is TGTGCCAGCAGCCCCAGGGTTTATTACTATGGCTACACCTTC. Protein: CASSPRVYYYGYTF. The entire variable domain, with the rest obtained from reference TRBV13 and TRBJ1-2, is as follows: AAGVIQSPRHLIKEKRETATLKCYPIPRHDTVYWYQQGPGQDPQFLISFYEKMQSDKGSIPDRFSAQQFSDYHSELNMSSLELGDSALYFCASSPRVYYYGYTFGSGTRLTVV.

As DNA, the CDR3 is TGTGCCAGTAGCGTACAGGGGGCGACCCTCCACTTT. It codes for CASSVQGATLHF. The gene calls are TRBV19 and TRBJ1-6; 9 bases align to TRBD1. The CDR3 runs to 12 residues. The germline V gene has CDR1 LNHDA and CDR2 SQIVND (reference sequence). After removal of 6 bases from V and 14 bases from J, the junction contained 5 bases not matched to a gene. Together with reference TRBV19 and TRBJ1-6, the CDR3 gives the full variable domain: DGGITQSPKYLFRKEGQNVTLSCEQNLNHDAMYWYRQDPGQGLRLIYYSQIVNDFQKGDIAEGYSVSREKKESFPLTVTSAQKNPTAFYLCASSVQGATLHFGNGTRLTVT.

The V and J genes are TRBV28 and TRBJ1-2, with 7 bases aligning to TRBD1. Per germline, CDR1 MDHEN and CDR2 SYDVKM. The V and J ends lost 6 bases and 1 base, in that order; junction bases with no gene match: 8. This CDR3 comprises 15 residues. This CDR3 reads CASSLGTEYNYGYTF. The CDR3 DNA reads TGTGCCAGCAGCCTCGGGACAGAATATAACTATGGCTACACCTTC.

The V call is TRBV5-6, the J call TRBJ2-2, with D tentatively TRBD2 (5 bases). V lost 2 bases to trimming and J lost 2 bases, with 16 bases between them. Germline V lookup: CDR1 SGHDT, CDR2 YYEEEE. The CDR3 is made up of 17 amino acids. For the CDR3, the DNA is TGTGCCAGCAGCTTTAGCGTGTGGACGGGTAACACCGGGGAGCTGTTTTTT. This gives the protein CASSFSVWTGNTGELFF.